These T cell receptor beta chains were read from a single sample in a study of cytotoxic CD8 clonotypes in ibrutinib-treated CLL. Profiling relied on immunoSEQ multiplex PCR, and the TCRdb table lists in-frame clones only, not all of them. This table holds approximately 84,000 clones, approximately 86% found once. The sample in question was PBMCs, obtained before ibrutinib treatment. The source is a human donor with chronic lymphocytic leukemia. CDR3s include the opening cysteine and the closing phenylalanine or tryptophan. The D gene is left open where the match is weak. The size entry is marked missing in some rows and otherwise reads once, few, many or a size class.

j_call d_call v_call clone_size cdr3_nt cdr3_aa
TRBJ2-6 . TRBV7-3 once TGTGCCAGCAGCGGGGTGGCTGGGGCCAACGTCCTGACTTTC CASSGVAGANVLTF
TRBJ2-3 . TRBV7-8 once TGTGCCAGCAGCCGACTTAGCGTCACAGATACGCAGTATTTT CASSRLSVTDTQYF
TRBJ1-2 . TRBV21-1 . TGTGCCAGCAGCCTCCCACGCGGGGGGGCGCTTGGCTACACCTTC CASSLPRGGALGYTF
TRBJ2-7 . TRBV27 . TGTGCCAGCAGTTTATATTTCGACGGGGCGCAGTACTTC CASSLYFDGAQYF
TRBJ2-7 TRBD2 TRBV27 once TGTGCCAGCAGAGTTTCGGTGAGCCTAGCGGGGAGCTCCTACGAGCAGTACTTC CASRVSVSLAGSSYEQYF
TRBJ2-5 . TRBV6-1 . TGTGCCAGCAGACAATCGAGACGGGTTGTGACCCAGTACTTC CASRQSRRVVTQYF
TRBJ2-1 . TRBV5-8 . TGTGCCAGCAGCTTTAACAGGGTATACTCCTACAATGAGCAGTTCTTC CASSFNRVYSYNEQFF
TRBJ1-2 . TRBV11-2 . TGTGCCAGCAGCTTAGCACGGAGAAACTATGGCTACACCTTC CASSLARRNYGYTF
TRBJ1-5 . TRBV27 . TGTGCCAGCGCTAGGTGGGCCATGGATCAGCCCCAGCATTTT CASARWAMDQPQHF
TRBJ2-1 TRBD2 TRBV6-1 . TGTGCCAGCAGTGGACTAGCGGGAGACAATGAGCAGTTCTTC CASSGLAGDNEQFF
TRBJ2-7 . TRBV11-2 . TGTGCCAGCAGCTTAGCTACACAGAACTACGAGCAGTACTTC CASSLATQNYEQYF
TRBJ1-2 . TRBV28 . TGTGCCCACGGGGGGTCCATTTCCAACTATGGCTACACCTTC CAHGGSISNYGYTF
TRBJ2-1 TRBD1 TRBV9 . TGTGCCAGCAGCTCACGTAACAGGGGGCGCGGGATTTTACGGGACAATGAGCAGTTCTTC CASSSRNRGRGILRDNEQFF
TRBJ2-7 . TRBV19 . TGTGCCAGTAGTATACCCGCGGGGGCAGGGGGGCACGAGCAGTACTTC CASSIPAGAGGHEQYF
TRBJ2-4 TRBD1 TRBV5-1 . TGCGCCAGCCGCGAGACAGGGGGGAAAAACATTCAGTACTTC CASRETGGKNIQYF
TRBJ2-2 . TRBV9 . TGTGCCAGCAGCGCGATGCTCGGCAACACCGGGGAGCTGTTTTTT CASSAMLGNTGELFF
TRBJ2-5 TRBD2 TRBV10-3 . TGTGCCATCAGTAAAGGGACTAGCGGGAGGGGTGTGGGCCAAGAGACCCAGTACTTC CAISKGTSGRGVGQETQYF
TRBJ1-5 TRBD1 TRBV5-6 . TGTGCCAGCAGTCGAACCGACAGGGGGTCGAGTCAGCCCCAGCATTTT CASSRTDRGSSQPQHF
TRBJ2-1 . TRBV7-3 . TGTGCCAGCAGATCCAGACTGGGGGATGAGCAGTTCTTC CASRSRLGDEQFF
TRBJ1-4 . TRBV2 . TGTGCCAGCAGCCCTCGGGGACAACCTAATGAAAAACTGTTTTTT CASSPRGQPNEKLFF
TRBJ2-7 . TRBV6-5 . TGTGCCAGCAGTTATGATACGGGAAGAGAGCAGTACTTC CASSYDTGREQYF
TRBJ1-3 . TRBV30 . TGTGCCTGGAGTCGGTCAGGAACCTCTGGAAACACCATATATTTT CAWSRSGTSGNTIYF
TRBJ2-7 TRBD2 TRBV29-1 . TGCAGCATTCAAGCGGGAGGCTCCTACGAGCAGTACTTC CSIQAGGSYEQYF
TRBJ2-5 . TRBV7-2 . TGTGCCAGCAGCTCCTCCCCCCGCAGGGAGACCCAGTACTTC CASSSSPRRETQYF
TRBJ1-4 . TRBV7-8 few TGTGCCAGCAGCCCATCGCGAACTAATGAAAAACTGTTTTTT CASSPSRTNEKLFF
TRBJ1-3 . TRBV11-2 . TGTGCCAGCAGCTCCCCCGGGACATCCAGGAGCACCATATATTTT CASSSPGTSRSTIYF
TRBJ1-1 . TRBV27 . TGTGCCAGCAGAACTATGGGGCGAGGCGTAAGTTTGAACACTGAAGCTTTCTTT CASRTMGRGVSLNTEAFF
TRBJ2-1 TRBD2 TRBV5-6 . TGTGCCAGCACCTTCGGCGGGCTAGCGGCTTCCTACAATGAGCAGTTCTTC CASTFGGLAASYNEQFF
TRBJ2-7 . TRBV30 . TGTGCCTGGAAGGCGGGACCCTACGAGCAGTACTTC CAWKAGPYEQYF
TRBJ1-1 TRBD1 TRBV11-3 . TGTGCCAGCAGCCCGGAGGGACAGATGAACACTGAAGCTTTCTTT CASSPEGQMNTEAFF
TRBJ1-2 . TRBV6-1 . TGTGCCAGCAGTGTTTATAGGGACTATGGCTACACCTTC CASSVYRDYGYTF
TRBJ1-2 . TRBV5-1 once TGCGCCAGCAGCTTGGTATCAGGGCAGCTTAGGTTAGATTTGGTCTATGGCTACACCTTC CASSLVSGQLRLDLVYGYTF
TRBJ2-5 . TRBV18 . TGTGCCAGCTCAATTCCGGGAGCGGAGACCCAGTACTTC CASSIPGAETQYF
TRBJ2-4 . TRBV19 . TGTGCCAGTAGTATACGGGGGCAGGGGGTGCTAGCCAAAAACATTCAGTACTTC CASSIRGQGVLAKNIQYF
TRBJ1-1 . TRBV5-1 once TGCGCCAGCAGCTTGCCCACACCGAACACTGAAGCTTTCTTT CASSLPTPNTEAFF
TRBJ2-7 . TRBV20-1 . TGCAGTGCGGGGGGACTTTTAGAGCAGTACTTC CSAGGLLEQYF
TRBJ2-1 . TRBV25-1 . TGTGCCAGCAGTGAAGTTGGGACCCCCTTCGGAAATGAGCAGTTCTTC CASSEVGTPFGNEQFF
TRBJ1-3 . TRBV6-1 few TGTGCCAGCGTCTTTCGGGGAAACACCATATATTTT CASVFRGNTIYF
TRBJ1-1 . TRBV19 . TGTGCCAGTACCATCGGGGGCAGAGTGAACACTGAAGCTTTCTTT CASTIGGRVNTEAFF
TRBJ1-2 . TRBV7-9 . TGTGCCAGCAGCGGACCGATGACAGGTTCCACTAATCACTATGGCTACACCTTC CASSGPMTGSTNHYGYTF
TRBJ2-1 . TRBV7-3 . TGTGCCAGCAGCTTAGCCTCCTACAATGAGCAGTTCTTC CASSLASYNEQFF